Described below is a single TCR beta chain sequence and its context. The antigen is undetermined. The sample is drawn from a study of graft-versus-host responses after intestinal transplantation. The repertoire was sequenced with immunoSEQ multiplex PCR; TCRdb's copy has only in-frame clones and lacks some. The table shows around 100,000 clones, with 93% occurring only once. The sequence derives from a human donor who was the organ donor for an intestinal transplant. The sequenced sample was unstimulated CD8+ T cells sorted from spleen or lymph node cells, obtained before transplant.

CDR3 sequence (DNA): TGCGCCAGCAGTGGGGTAGCGTCCTACGAGCAGTACTTC. Protein product: CASSGVASYEQYF. This chain connects TRBV10-2 to TRBJ2-7; a weak D match, TRBD2 (5 bases). The CDR3 is 13 residues long. The V end was cut by 4 bases, the J end by 1 base, with 8 bases between. Germline V gene lookup returns CDR1 WSHSY and CDR2 SAAADI.